Below are 26 T cell receptor beta chains sequenced from a single sample in a study of blood T cell repertoires in COVID-19. The data were produced by immunoSEQ multiplex PCR, yet TCRdb's version contains in-frame clones alone and is incomplete. The table has around 200,000 clones, 80% seen once. The source material was peripheral blood. The receptors shown here come from a woman aged 65 to 85 with acute or convalescent COVID-19.

V gene TRBV19 combines with J gene TRBJ1-1; 8 nucleotides line up with TRBD1. CDR3 size: 13 residues. J was trimmed by 5 bases and V by 5 bases; bases with no gene match: 4. From germline, CDR1 is LNHDA and CDR2 SQIVND (reference sequence). CDR3 sequence: CASSQGARTEAFF. The CDR3 coding sequence is TGTGCCAGTAGTCAGGGGGCAAGGACTGAAGCTTTCTTT.

J is TRBJ1-1 and V is TRBV28; tentative D call: TRBD1 (5 bases). Per germline, CDR1 MDHEN and CDR2 SYDVKM. CDR3 size: 12 residues. V lost 4 bases to trimming and J lost 5 bases, with 8 bases between them. The CDR3 loop is CASSWGGTEAFF. CDR3 DNA: TGTGCCAGCAGTTGGGGGGGGACTGAAGCTTTCTTT.

The chain joins TRBV4-2 to TRBJ2-3; TRBD2 matches 9 bases. Trimming took 1 base from V and 2 from J; bases not matched to a gene: 4. The CDR3 totals 16 residues. The germline gives CDR1 LGHNA, CDR2 YNFKEQ. The CDR3 spells CASSQASGVSTDTQYF. The CDR3 DNA is TGTGCCAGCAGCCAAGCTAGCGGGGTATCCACAGATACGCAGTATTTT.

The J gene is TRBJ1-3, the V gene TRBV29-1, with D tentatively TRBD1 (5 bases). Between the trimmed V and J ends, which lost 0 bases and 3 bases, there was a span of 36 bases. The V gene's germline CDR1 is SQVTM and CDR2 ANQGSEA. The CDR3 sequence is 23 residues long. Written as DNA, the CDR3 is TGCAGCGTTGAAGATCTTCCGGAGCTTCGTGCGCGGGCGGGGGGTAATTGTGGAAACACCATATATTTT. It codes for CSVEDLPELRARAGGNCGNTIYF.

The rearrangement links TRBV5-1 to TRBJ2-7; D possibly corresponds to TRBD1 (6 bases). Trimming pared 0 bases from V and 5 bases from J, leaving 12 bases between. The CDR3 contains 14 residues. CDR1 and CDR2 from the germline V gene are SGHRS and YFSETQ. The CDR3 DNA sequence: TGCGCCAGCAGCTTGGAGGACAGTAAAGACGAGCAGTACTTC. This gives the protein CASSLEDSKDEQYF.

The chain couples TRBV9 to TRBJ1-3, with D possibly TRBD1 on 5 matching bases. The CDR3 runs 17 residues. Germline values: CDR1 SGDLS, CDR2 YYNGEE. The V gene lost 1 base and the J gene lost 3 bases, with 17 bases spanning the gap. The DNA of the CDR3 is TGTGCCAGCAGCGTAAGAGGCGGGGGATCGGATGGAAACACCATATATTTT. Translated: CASSVRGGGSDGNTIYF.

The rearrangement uses TRBV6-6 and TRBJ1-2; TRBD1 aligns across 8 bases. This CDR3 contains 15 residues. The trim removed 6 bases at V and 3 bases at J, leaving 9 bases unmatched. Germline V gene lookup returns CDR1 MNHNY and CDR2 SVGAGI (reference sequence). The chain's CDR3 is CASRDQRQGYYGYTF. CDR3 DNA sequence: TGTGCCAGCAGAGACCAAAGACAGGGGTACTATGGCTACACCTTC.

The rearrangement links TRBV2 to TRBJ1-4; D is perhaps TRBD1 (5 bases). This CDR3 contains 12 residues. Trimming pared 7 bases from V and 8 bases from J, leaving 11 bases between. Germline CDR1 and CDR2: SNHLY and FYNNEI. This chain's CDR3 is CASTAGPEKLFF. The CDR3, as DNA: TGTGCCAGCACTGCAGGGCCCGAAAAACTGTTTTTT.

The chain employs TRBV30 and TRBJ1-6; no reliable D call. Germline V lookup: CDR1 GTSNPN, CDR2 SVGIG (reference sequence). The CDR3 runs 11 residues. Trimming left V 1 base short and J 9 bases short, with 4 bases between. DNA of the CDR3: TGTGCCTGGAGTGCGGGTTCACCCCTCCACTTT. Protein: CAWSAGSPLHF.

V gene TRBV7-2 combines with J gene TRBJ2-7; tentatively, D is TRBD1 (6 bases). The CDR3 consists of 15 residues. With 1 base removed from V and 5 bases from J, the gap between germline ends came to 15 bases. Germline V gene sequence: CDR1 SGHTA, CDR2 FQGNSA. CDR3 sequence (DNA): TGTGCCAGCAGCTTAGGAGGAAAGGGGGTCCACGAGCAGTACTTC. It specifies CASSLGGKGVHEQYF.

The chain combines TRBV19 with TRBJ2-2; TRBD1 matches 8 bases. The CDR3 totals 15 residues. Germline trimming cut 2 bases from V and 3 bases from J; bases unmatched to any gene: 2. CDR1 is LNHDA, CDR2 SQIVND, per germline (reference sequence). The CDR3 is CASSIQGAYTGELFF. CDR3 in DNA: TGTGCCAGTAGTATACAGGGGGCTTACACCGGGGAGCTGTTTTTT.

There are a few counts of this clone. The chain links TRBV3-1 (or the pseudogene TRBV3-2) to TRBJ2-7; TRBD2 is a possible D gene (5 bases). Germline V CDR1 and CDR2: LGHDT, YNNKEL (reference sequence). CDR3 length equals 12 residues. V lost 1 base, J lost 5 bases, and 6 bases lay in between. The CDR3 DNA reads as TGTGCCAGCAGCCAAGCGGGGAACGAGCAGTACTTC. Translation: CASSQAGNEQYF.

The sample holds a few counts of this clone. The chain recombines TRBV5-1 with TRBJ2-5; TRBD1 is a possible D gene (6 bases). Germline lookup yields CDR1 SGHRS and CDR2 YFSETQ. This CDR3 has 16 residues. V was clipped by 2 bases and J by 5 bases, with 19 bases between them. The CDR3 bases are TGCGCCAGCAGCTTATCCCCGGCAGGGGTGGGGGAGACCCAGTACTTC. Translation: CASSLSPAGVGETQYF.

In nucleotides, the CDR3 is TGTGCCAACCCGAGACCGACAGGGGCTAATTCACCCCTCCACTTT. Residues: CANPRPTGANSPLHF. The chain is built from TRBV24-1 and TRBJ1-6; 8 bases line up with TRBD1. Germline V gene data show CDR1 as KGHDR and CDR2 as SFDVKD. This CDR3 comprises 15 residues. With V trimmed by 11 bases and J by 6 bases, 11 bases remained unmatched.

V usage is TRBV3-1 (or the pseudogene TRBV3-2) and J usage is TRBJ1-2; possibly TRBD1 for D (5 bases). V was pared by 1 base and J by 8 bases, with 11 bases between. Germline assignment: CDR1 LGHDT and CDR2 YNNKEL (reference sequence). The CDR3 spans 13 residues. The CDR3 loop reads CASSQGGVRGYTF. The CDR3 nucleotides are TGTGCCAGCAGCCAAGGGGGCGTACGGGGCTACACCTTC.

CDR3 nucleotide sequence: TGTGCCAGCAGCCAACTGACAGGGTCTTACTATGGCTACACCTTC. Encoded protein: CASSQLTGSYYGYTF. V gene TRBV14 combines with J gene TRBJ1-2, with TRBD1 matching 7 bases. The trim removed 2 bases at V and 3 bases at J, leaving 6 bases unmatched. The germline V gene has CDR1 SGHDN and CDR2 FVKESK. CDR3 length: 15 amino acids.

The table lists this clone with a few counts. V and J are TRBV5-1 and TRBJ2-5, with D possibly matching TRBD2 (6 bases). The CDR3 length is 15 residues. Per the germline V gene, CDR1 is SGHRS and CDR2 is YFSETQ. V shed 6 bases and J shed 4 bases, with 19 bases lying between them. For the CDR3, the DNA is TGCGCCAGCAATCTGGTGGGGCAGGAGGGAGAGACCCAGTACTTC. The encoded protein is CASNLVGQEGETQYF.

The rearrangement uses TRBV2 and TRBJ1-2; 8 nucleotides agree with TRBD1. The trim removed 6 bases at V and 5 bases at J, leaving 14 bases unmatched. Germline loops: CDR1 SNHLY, CDR2 FYNNEI. This CDR3 spans 16 amino acids. The CDR3 sequence: CASRGPAGGFSYGYTF. The CDR3 nucleotides read TGTGCCAGCAGGGGGCCTGCAGGGGGCTTTAGTTATGGCTACACCTTC. Full variable domain (remainder filled in from reference TRBV2 and TRBJ1-2): EPEVTQTPSHQVTQMGQEVILRCVPISNHLYFYWYRQILGQKVEFLVSFYNNEISEKSEIFDDQFSVERPDGSNFTLKIRSTKLEDSAMYFCASRGPAGGFSYGYTFGSGTRLTVV.

The rearrangement uses TRBV24-1 and TRBJ2-2; 8 bases align to TRBD1. This CDR3 is 16 amino acids long. Unmatched junction bases numbered 2, after V lost 2 bases and J lost 1 base. Germline CDR1 KGHDR, CDR2 SFDVKD. The CDR3 here is CATSDWGTGNTGELFF. CDR3 nucleotides: TGTGCCACCAGTGATTGGGGGACAGGGAACACCGGGGAGCTGTTTTTT.

The V gene is TRBV25-1, the J gene TRBJ1-3; D remains ambiguous. Germline values: CDR1 MGHDK, CDR2 SYGVNS. V lost 0 bases to trimming and J lost 1 base, with 7 bases between them. This CDR3 comprises 15 residues. CDR3 amino acids: CASSEYTSSGNTIYF. The DNA of the CDR3 is TGTGCCAGCAGTGAATATACGAGTTCTGGAAACACCATATATTTT.

With respect to this clone: One junction end disagrees with the germline gene, perhaps due to a read error. The chain links TRBV7-6 to TRBJ2-2; tentative D call: TRBD2 (6 bases). CDR3 length: 16 amino acids. In germline, CDR1 is SGHVS, CDR2 FNYEAQ. The chain's CDR3 is CASSIAVGGGTGELFF. The CDR3 region has the DNA TGTGCCAGCAGCATAGCCGTCGGGGGAGGCACCGGGGAGCTGTTTTTT. Together with reference TRBV7-6 and TRBJ2-2, the CDR3 gives the full variable domain: GAGVSQSPRYKVTKRGQDVALRCDPISGHVSLYWYRQALGQGPEFLTYFNYEAQQDKSGLPNDRFSAERPEGSISTLTIQRTEQRDSAMYRCASSIAVGGGTGELFFGEGSRLTVL.

This clone was seen a single time. This sequence joins TRBV6-1 and TRBJ2-7; D is ambiguous. The V gene's germline CDR1 is MNHNS and CDR2 SASEGT. V was clipped by 1 base and J by 2 bases, with 12 bases between them. CDR3 length: 15 residues. The CDR3 spells CASSEGGPVTYEQYF. In DNA, the CDR3 is TGTGCCAGCAGTGAAGGAGGCCCCGTAACCTACGAGCAGTACTTC.

V gene TRBV28 combines with J gene TRBJ2-1; no reliable D call. This CDR3 spans 15 amino acids. The ends were cut back, 3 bases at V and 2 bases at J, with 11 bases in the middle. The germline V gene has CDR1 MDHEN and CDR2 SYDVKM. The CDR3 DNA reads as TGTGCCAGCAGTTTGATGAGGTTTACCTACAATGAGCAGTTCTTC. Translating it yields CASSLMRFTYNEQFF.

The chain has TRBV7-2 and TRBJ1-1; 10 bases fit TRBD1. The CDR3 totals 15 residues. The germline gives CDR1 SGHTA, CDR2 FQGNSA. V lost 5 bases, J lost 4 bases, and 7 bases stayed unmatched. CDR3 region: CASSRPGTGATEAFF. The CDR3 nucleotides are TGTGCCAGCAGCAGGCCCGGGACAGGGGCCACTGAAGCTTTCTTT.

The chain joins TRBV27 to TRBJ1-2; 11 nucleotides match TRBD1. Unmatched junction bases numbered 12, after V lost 5 bases and J lost 4 bases. The CDR3 totals 17 residues. Looked up from germline, CDR1 is MNHEY and CDR2 is SMNVEV (reference sequence). The CDR3 spells CASSGTPGTGGFYGYTF. As DNA, the CDR3 is TGTGCCAGCAGTGGAACCCCCGGGACAGGGGGTTTCTATGGCTACACCTTC.

The V call is TRBV9, the J call TRBJ2-3, with TRBD1 matching over 9 bases. The CDR3 consists of 16 residues. The germline V gene has CDR1 SGDLS and CDR2 YYNGEE. The V segment lost 0 bases and the J segment 0 bases; nucleotides outside the gene matches: 2. In nucleotides, the CDR3 is TGTGCCAGCAGCGTAGGGACAGGGGCTAGCACAGATACGCAGTATTTT. Translated: CASSVGTGASTDTQYF.